This T cell receptor beta chain comes out of a study of blood T cells in healthy people across ages. Looking at the study overall: About one barcoded beta molecule was captured per two T cells (by template switching).

The study's findings and limits: Naive CD4+ cell counts and diversity both ran higher in long-lived than in aged donors. As naive T cell percentage varied, TCR beta diversity correlated strongly with it. Diversity of TCR beta per million T cells declined in a roughly linear way with age.

This clonotype was observed at least ten times. As yet, its antigen is unknown. CDR1 SGHVS and CDR2 FQNEAQ come from the germline V gene. With 5 bases clipped from V and 0 bases from J, the junction kept 4 bases outside the gene matches. The CDR3 sequence is 15 residues long. Then a second PCR, running about 7 to 11 cycles, was carried out with a sample-barcoded 5' primer and a J-beta primer mix. TCRdb reanalysed the 5' RACE reads using MiXCR and keeps one entry per CDR3 protein. The sample has 1.5 million to 2 million distinct CDR3 sequences; more than 35% are singletons. The chain uses TRBV7-8 and TRBJ1-2; TRBD1 aligns across 9 bases. Sequenced: blood. The receptor comes from a human donor in good health. CDR3: CASSPRTGANYGYTF. Here the CDR3 DNA reads TGTGCCAGCAGCCCGAGGACAGGGGCTAACTATGGCTACACCTTC.